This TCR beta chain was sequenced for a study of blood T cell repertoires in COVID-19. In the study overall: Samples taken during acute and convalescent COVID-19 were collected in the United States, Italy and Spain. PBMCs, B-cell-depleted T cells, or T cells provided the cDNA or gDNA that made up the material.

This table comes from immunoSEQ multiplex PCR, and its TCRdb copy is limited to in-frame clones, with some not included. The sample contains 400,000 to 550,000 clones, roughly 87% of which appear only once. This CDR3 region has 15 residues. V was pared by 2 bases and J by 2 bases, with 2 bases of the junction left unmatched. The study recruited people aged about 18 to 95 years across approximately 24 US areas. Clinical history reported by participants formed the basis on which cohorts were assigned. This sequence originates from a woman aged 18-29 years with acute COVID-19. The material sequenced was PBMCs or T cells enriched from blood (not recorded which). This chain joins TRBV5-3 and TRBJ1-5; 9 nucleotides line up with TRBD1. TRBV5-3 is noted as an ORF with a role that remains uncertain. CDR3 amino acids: CARSLQGAGNQPQHF. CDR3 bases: TGTGCCAGAAGCTTACAGGGGGCTGGCAATCAGCCCCAGCATTTT.